The 19 T cell receptor beta chains below come from one sample, sequenced in a study of control samples from healthy donors and cancer patients. Measured with immunoSEQ multiplex PCR; TCRdb has only the in-frame clones, and not every one. The data contain approximately 89,000 clones, approximately 87% of them singletons. The sequenced material came from blood. The receptors shown here come from a woman in her thirties or forties in good health.

The chain combines TRBV7-8 with TRBJ2-3; D may be TRBD2 (5 bases). Per the germline V gene, CDR1 is SGHVS and CDR2 is FQNEAQ. CDR3 length: 13 amino acids. V was trimmed by 5 bases and J by 5 bases, leaving 11 bases between them. CDR3 amino acids: CASSNERRDTQYF. The CDR3 region has the DNA TGTGCCAGCAGCAATGAGCGGAGAGATACGCAGTATTTT.

The chain combines TRBV3-1 (or the pseudogene TRBV3-2) with TRBJ2-3; TRBD2 aligns across 10 bases. This CDR3 has 16 residues. Germline CDR1 is LGHDT and CDR2 is YNNKEL (reference sequence). The V and J ends lost 4 bases and 0 bases, in that order; junction bases with no gene match: 4. The CDR3 loop reads CASSLSGGHSTDTQYF. The CDR3 DNA reads TGTGCCAGCAGCCTTAGCGGGGGGCATAGCACAGATACGCAGTATTTT.

V usage is TRBV6-5 and J usage is TRBJ2-7; weak D call: TRBD2 (5 bases). Trimming shortened V by 4 bases and J by 2 bases, and 9 bases separated the two germline ends. Germline V CDR1 and CDR2: MNHEY, SVGAGI. This CDR3 contains 13 residues. This CDR3 is CASSFREPYEQYF. Here the CDR3 DNA reads TGTGCCAGCAGTTTCCGGGAACCCTACGAGCAGTACTTC.

The chain recombines TRBV5-6 with TRBJ1-2, with TRBD1 as a possible D gene (5 bases). This CDR3 comprises 15 residues. From germline, CDR1 is SGHDT and CDR2 YYEEEE. The V end lost 0 bases, the J end lost 2 bases, and 11 bases lay between the germline ends. The CDR3 sequence is CASSLGAGPNYGYTF. The CDR3 nucleotides are TGTGCCAGCAGCTTGGGCGCAGGGCCAAACTATGGCTACACCTTC. Full variable domain (rest looked up from reference TRBV5-6 and TRBJ1-2): DAGVTQSPTHLIKTRGQQVTLRCSPKSGHDTVSWYQQALGQGPQFIFQYYEEEERQRGNFPDRFSGHQFPNYSSELNVNALLLGDSALYLCASSLGAGPNYGYTFGSGTRLTVV.

In regard to this clone: Compared with germline, one end of the junction differs, possibly owing to a read error. The chain uses TRBV19 and TRBJ2-3; 10 bases are shared with TRBD2. The CDR3 is made up of 18 amino acids. The germline V gene encodes CDR1 LNHDA and CDR2 SQIVND (reference sequence). The DNA for the CDR3 is TGTGCCAGTAGTATTCAGGCGCTAGCGGGGGAAAGCACAGATACGCGGTATTTT. Translated: CASSIQALAGESTDTRYF.

The chain combines TRBV5-1 with TRBJ1-6; no firm D call. V was shortened by 1 base and J by 4 bases, with 6 bases between the two germline ends. This CDR3 spans 14 amino acids. Germline V gene lookup returns CDR1 SGHRS and CDR2 YFSETQ. The DNA for the CDR3 is TGCGCCAGCAGCTTGCAAGAGTATAATTCACCCCTCCACTTT. Its protein product is CASSLQEYNSPLHF.

This chain uses TRBV6-5 with TRBJ1-1; tentative D call: TRBD1 (5 bases). Per germline, CDR1 MNHEY and CDR2 SVGAGI. Trimming removed 8 bases at V and 3 bases at J, with 16 bases between. CDR3 length: 14 amino acids. The CDR3 DNA reads as TGTGCCAGCGCCTCTTTGGGGGGATACACTGAAGCTTTCTTT. Translation: CASASLGGYTEAFF.

The J gene is TRBJ1-5, the V gene TRBV6-2 or TRBV6-3; D unclear. The CDR3 extends over 14 amino acids. Germline CDR1 and CDR2: MNHEY and SVGEGT. V gave up 4 bases and J gave up 3 bases, with 10 bases separating them. The DNA for the CDR3 is TGTGCCAGCAGTTTTTCGGTAAACAATCAGCCCCAGCATTTT. The encoded protein is CASSFSVNNQPQHF.

The rearrangement joins TRBV5-1 to TRBJ2-7, with TRBD2 matching 11 bases. This CDR3 region has 16 residues. From germline, CDR1 is SGHRS and CDR2 YFSETQ. The ends lost 4 bases at V and 5 bases at J; junction bases unmatched: 11. The chain's CDR3 is CASSPGLAVVVHEQYF. The CDR3 DNA reads TGCGCCAGCAGCCCGGGACTAGCGGTAGTGGTCCACGAGCAGTACTTC.

V gene TRBV6-5 combines with J gene TRBJ2-1, with D perhaps matching TRBD1 or TRBD2 (5 bases each). There are 15 residues in the CDR3. Germline CDR1 and CDR2: MNHEY and SVGAGI. V gave up 6 bases and J gave up 0 bases, with 12 bases separating them. CDR3 residues: CASREGRSSYNEQFF. CDR3 DNA: TGTGCCAGCAGAGAGGGACGGAGCTCCTACAATGAGCAGTTCTTC.

This chain connects TRBV4-1 to TRBJ1-1; 7 bases are a match to TRBD1. The V and J ends lost 6 bases and 7 bases, in that order; junction bases with no gene match: 5. This CDR3 has 12 residues. Germline V gene data show CDR1 as MGHRA and CDR2 as YSYEKL. The CDR3 is CASSLQGGEAFF. CDR3 sequence (DNA): TGCGCCAGCAGTCTGCAGGGGGGTGAAGCTTTCTTT.

The chain links TRBV19 to TRBJ2-3; 8 bases are shared with TRBD2. V gave up 6 bases and J gave up 1 base; unmatched junction bases: 6. Per the germline V gene, CDR1 is LNHDA and CDR2 is SQIVND (reference sequence). This CDR3 is 15 amino acids long. The CDR3: CASRPSGGGTDTQYF. CDR3 coding DNA: TGTGCCAGTAGACCAAGCGGGGGAGGCACAGATACGCAGTATTTT.

The count of this clone is one. The V and J genes are TRBV6-5 and TRBJ1-5, with D possibly matching TRBD1 (5 bases). Looked up from germline, CDR1 is MNHEY and CDR2 is SVGAGI. V was pared by 6 bases and J by 0 bases, with 9 bases between. The CDR3 contains 14 residues. This CDR3 reads CASRDSYSNQPQHF. The CDR3 nucleotides read TGTGCCAGCAGAGACAGTTATAGCAATCAGCCCCAGCATTTT.

This sequence joins TRBV6-5 and TRBJ2-1; D unclear. Trimming took 2 bases from V and 5 from J, leaving 7 bases between them. The CDR3 sequence is 13 residues long. Germline-derived CDR1 and CDR2 are MNHEY and SVGAGI. The chain's CDR3 is CASSYDANNEQFF. CDR3 DNA sequence: TGTGCCAGCAGTTACGATGCTAACAATGAGCAGTTCTTC.

Worth noting for this clone: The sample contains more than one DNA sequence encoding this CDR3. This sequence joins TRBV5-5 and TRBJ2-5; D not certain. Trimming shortened V by 1 base and J by 2 bases, and 6 bases separated the two germline ends. Germline CDR1 SGHKS, CDR2 YYEKEE (reference sequence). The CDR3 sequence is 13 residues long. DNA of the CDR3: TGTGCCAGCAGCTTGAGACGGCAAGAGACCCAGTACTTC. It yields the protein CASSLRRQETQYF.

This chain joins TRBV29-1 and TRBJ1-1; D not certain. Deletions cut 6 bases from V and 1 base from J, with 9 bases between. The CDR3 contains 12 residues. Germline CDR1 SQVTM, CDR2 ANQGSEA. The DNA for the CDR3 is TGCAGCGTCCAGAAACCGAACACTGAAGCTTTCTTT. Protein product: CSVQKPNTEAFF.

With respect to this clone: This same CDR3 is encoded by further DNA sequences in the sample. The rearrangement joins TRBV2 to TRBJ1-1; 7 bases match TRBD1. The length of the CDR3 is 14 residues. Germline V gives CDR1 SNHLY, CDR2 FYNNEI. The V segment lost 5 bases and the J segment 2 bases; nucleotides outside the gene matches: 5. CDR3 region: CASSSDRANTEAFF. CDR3 nucleotides: TGTGCCAGCAGTTCTGACAGGGCAAACACTGAAGCTTTCTTT.

This chain connects TRBV7-2 to TRBJ2-3; D perhaps matches TRBD2 (7 bases). Germline V gives CDR1 SGHTA, CDR2 FQGNSA. The CDR3 loop spans 17 amino acids. Trimming took 3 bases from V and 4 from J, leaving 20 bases between them. The DNA for the CDR3 is TGTGCCAGCAGCTTGGGGGGGCGGGGCCTCTCACCAGATACGCAGTATTTT. Protein sequence: CASSLGGRGLSPDTQYF.

The chain is built from TRBV29-1 and TRBJ2-3; 9 nucleotides align to TRBD2. Germline CDR1 and CDR2: SQVTM and ANQGSEA. The CDR3 runs 16 residues. With 1 base clipped from V and 2 bases from J, the junction kept 7 bases outside the gene matches. The CDR3 DNA follows: TGCAGCGTTGAAGTTAGGACTAGCGCTAACACAGATACGCAGTATTTT. Translation: CSVEVRTSANTDTQYF.